The T cell receptor beta chain under discussion was sequenced for a study of PD-1 blockade in classical Hodgkin lymphoma. Notes on the study in general: CD4+ TCR diversity climbed significantly by C4D1, unlike CD8+ TCR diversity. Reports indicated that newly diagnosed patients had lower baseline TCR diversity than healthy donors did.

Following autologous stem cell transplantation, relapse occurred in every patient, and exposure to brentuximab vedotin varied. Clones were read by immunoSEQ multiplex PCR, and TCRdb kept only the in-frame ones, dropping some. Of roughly 100,000 clones listed, 85% to 90% are singletons. In regard to this clone: Its antigen is unidentified.

This clonotype was sampled from a human donor with classical Hodgkin lymphoma. The input for sequencing was peripheral blood mononuclear cells (PBMCs), taken before the second cycle of nivolumab.

CDR3 protein: CASSPVGDNTEAFF. The CDR3 DNA reads as TGTGCCAGCAGCCCCGTAGGGGATAACACTGAAGCTTTCTTT. V and J are TRBV5-4 and TRBJ1-1, with D possibly being TRBD1 (5 bases). The V end was cut by 4 bases, the J end by 2 bases, with 12 bases between. The length of the CDR3 is 14 residues. Germline loops: CDR1 SGHNT, CDR2 YYREEE (reference sequence).